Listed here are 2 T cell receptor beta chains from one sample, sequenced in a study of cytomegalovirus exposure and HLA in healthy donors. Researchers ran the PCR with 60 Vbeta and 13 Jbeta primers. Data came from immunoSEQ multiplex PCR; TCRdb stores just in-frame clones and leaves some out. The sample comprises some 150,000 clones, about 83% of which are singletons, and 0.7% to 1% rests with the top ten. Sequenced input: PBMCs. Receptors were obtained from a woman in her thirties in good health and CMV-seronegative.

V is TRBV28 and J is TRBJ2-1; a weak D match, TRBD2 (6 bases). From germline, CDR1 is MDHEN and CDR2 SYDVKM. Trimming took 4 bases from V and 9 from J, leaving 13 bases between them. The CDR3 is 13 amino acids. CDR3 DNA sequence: TGTGCCAGCAGTTGGAGACTAGGAAGTGAGCAGTTCTTC. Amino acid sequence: CASSWRLGSEQFF.

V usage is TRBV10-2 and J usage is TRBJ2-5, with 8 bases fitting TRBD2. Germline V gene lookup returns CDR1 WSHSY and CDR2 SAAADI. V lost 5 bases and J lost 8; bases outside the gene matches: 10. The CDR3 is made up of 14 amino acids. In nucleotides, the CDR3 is TGCGCCAGCAGTCTAGGCGGGGGGCCCATAACCCAGTACTTC. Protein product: CASSLGGGPITQYF.